This T cell receptor beta chain was captured by sequencing in a study of blood T cell repertoires in COVID-19. About the research overall: Donors in the United States, Italy and Spain gave samples during acute or convalescent COVID-19.

Clones were sequenced by immunoSEQ multiplex PCR, and TCRdb holds only the in-frame ones, with some missing. This table holds some 180,000 clones, 80% to 95% found once. This clone turned up a few times. This TCR came from a man in his forties or fifties with acute or convalescent COVID-19. The sequencing sample was made of peripheral blood.

CDR3 residues: CASSKQGPGSYEQYF. As DNA, the CDR3 is TGTGCCAGCAGCAAACAGGGGCCAGGCTCCTACGAGCAGTACTTC. J is TRBJ2-7 and V is TRBV28, with 7 bases fitting TRBD1. From germline, CDR1 is MDHEN and CDR2 SYDVKM. After removal of 6 bases from V and 0 bases from J, the junction contained 8 bases not matched to a gene. The CDR3 covers 15 residues.